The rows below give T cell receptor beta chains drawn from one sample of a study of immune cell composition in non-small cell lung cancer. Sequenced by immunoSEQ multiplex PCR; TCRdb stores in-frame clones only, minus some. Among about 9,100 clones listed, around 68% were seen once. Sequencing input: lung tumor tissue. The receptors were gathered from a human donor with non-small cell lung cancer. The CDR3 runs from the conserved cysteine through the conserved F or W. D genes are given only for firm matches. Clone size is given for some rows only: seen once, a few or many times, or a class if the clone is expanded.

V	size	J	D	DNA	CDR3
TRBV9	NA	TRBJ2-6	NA	TGTGCCAGCAGCGTGGGGGTGGGGGCCAACGTCCTGACTTTC	CASSVGVGANVLTF
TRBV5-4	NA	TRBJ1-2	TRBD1	TGTGCCAGCAGCTTTAGAGGGACAGACTATGGCTACACCTTC	CASSFRGTDYGYTF
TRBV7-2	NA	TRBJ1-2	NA	TGTGCCAGCAGCTTCCGGGGGGCGCGTGGCTACACCTTC	CASSFRGARGYTF
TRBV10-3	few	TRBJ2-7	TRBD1	TGTGCCATCAGTGAGTCTTACAGGGGAAGTCTGGAAGGCGAGCAGTACTTC	CAISESYRGSLEGEQYF
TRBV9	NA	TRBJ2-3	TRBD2	TGTGCCAGCAGCGTAGGTAGCGGGGGGTTATATACGCAGTATTTT	CASSVGSGGLYTQYF
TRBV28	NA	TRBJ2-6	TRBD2	TGTGCCAGCAACTGGCGGGGGAGGGCTGGGGCCAACGTCCTGACTTTC	CASNWRGRAGANVLTF
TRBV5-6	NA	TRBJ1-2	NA	TGTGCCAGCAGCTCGATAGGACACAACTATGGCTACACCTTC	CASSSIGHNYGYTF
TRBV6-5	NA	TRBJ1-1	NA	TGTGCCAGCAGTGTGGGCCGCGGGGCTGAAGCTTTCTTT	CASSVGRGAEAFF
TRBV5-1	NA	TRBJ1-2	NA	TGCGCCAGCAGCCCGGACGGGAAGGGCTACACCTTC	CASSPDGKGYTF
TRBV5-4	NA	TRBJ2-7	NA	TGTGCCAGCAGCTTCGCGGGCCGGTACGAGCAGTACTTC	CASSFAGRYEQYF
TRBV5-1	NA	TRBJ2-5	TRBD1	TGCGCCAGCAGACTGACAGGGGGTCAAGAGACCCAGTACTTC	CASRLTGGQETQYF
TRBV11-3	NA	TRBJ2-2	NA	TGTGCCAGCGTCAGGTATTCCGGGGAGCTGTTTTTT	CASVRYSGELFF
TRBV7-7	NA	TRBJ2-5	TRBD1	TGTGCTAGCAGCTTAGACAGGGGAGAGACCCAGTACTTC	CASSLDRGETQYF
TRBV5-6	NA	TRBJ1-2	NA	TGTGCCAGCAGCCTAAGAGCAAGATCTAACTATGGCTACACCTTC	CASSLRARSNYGYTF
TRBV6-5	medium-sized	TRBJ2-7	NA	TGTGCCAGCGCAGGGGCCCCCCGCTACGAGCAGTACTTC	CASAGAPRYEQYF
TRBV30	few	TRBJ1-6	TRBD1	TGTGCCTGGAGTGCGGGGACAGGCGGATTCTATAATTCACCCCTCCACTTT	CAWSAGTGGFYNSPLHF
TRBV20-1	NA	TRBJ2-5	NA	TGCAGTGCTAGCGGACAAGAGACCCAGTACTTC	CSASGQETQYF
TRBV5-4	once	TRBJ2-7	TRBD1	TGTGCCAGCAGCCCTAGGCCGGGACAGGTTTACGAGCAGTACTTC	CASSPRPGQVYEQYF
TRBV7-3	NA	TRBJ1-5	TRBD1	TGTGCCAGCAGCGAAGGGGCAGGGACAGCTAGCAATCAGCCCCAGCATTTT	CASSEGAGTASNQPQHF
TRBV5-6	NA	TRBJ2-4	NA	TGTGCCAGCAGCTTGAATTCGGTTCAGTTTTCCAAAAACATTCAGTACTTC	CASSLNSVQFSKNIQYF
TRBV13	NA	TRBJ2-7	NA	TGTGCCAGCAGCTTAGAACGGTCCTCGGGGGAGCAGTACTTC	CASSLERSSGEQYF
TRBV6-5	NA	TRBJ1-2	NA	TGTGCCAGCAGTTATGACAGGCGAGGTGGCTACACCTTC	CASSYDRRGGYTF
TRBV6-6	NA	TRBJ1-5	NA	TGTGCCAGCAGGCCCCGGATATTGGGCAATCAGCCCCAGCATTTT	CASRPRILGNQPQHF
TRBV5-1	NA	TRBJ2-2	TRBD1	TGCGCCAGCAGCTTAACCGGACAGGGGACGTCCGGGGAGCTGTTTTTT	CASSLTGQGTSGELFF
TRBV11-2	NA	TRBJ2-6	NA	TGTGCCAGCAGCGAGGGAAGCTCTGGGGCCAACGTCCTGACTTTC	CASSEGSSGANVLTF
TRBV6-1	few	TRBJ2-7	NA	TGTGCCAGCAGTCAGGTCAGACTCTACGAGCAGTACTTC	CASSQVRLYEQYF
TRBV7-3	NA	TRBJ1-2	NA	TGTGCCAGCAGCCTTGGGGGGAATCAGTATGGCTACACCTTC	CASSLGGNQYGYTF
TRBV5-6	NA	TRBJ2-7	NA	TGTGCCAGCAGCCTTGAATACTACGAGCAGTACTTC	CASSLEYYEQYF
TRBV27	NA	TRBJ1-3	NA	TGTGCCAGCAGTTTATCGTACACAACTGGAAACACCATATATTTT	CASSLSYTTGNTIYF
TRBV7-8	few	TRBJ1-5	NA	TGTGCCAGCAGCCACAACGATGATCAGCCCCAGCATTTT	CASSHNDDQPQHF
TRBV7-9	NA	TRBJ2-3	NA	TGTGCCAGCAGCTTTGTGGACCAGACAGATACGCAGTATTTT	CASSFVDQTDTQYF
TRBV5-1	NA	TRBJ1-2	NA	TGCGCCAGCAGCTTGGAACAGGGTCGCGGCTACACCTTC	CASSLEQGRGYTF
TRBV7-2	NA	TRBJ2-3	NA	TGTGCCAGCAGCTTAGATTGGGACACAGATACGCAGTATTTT	CASSLDWDTDTQYF
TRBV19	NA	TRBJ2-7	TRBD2	TGTGCCAGTAGTACCACGGGGGGGGTCTACGAGCAGTACTTC	CASSTTGGVYEQYF
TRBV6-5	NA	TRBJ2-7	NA	TGTGCCAGCAGCGTCAGGGGCGTGGAGTACTACGAGCAGTACTTC	CASSVRGVEYYEQYF
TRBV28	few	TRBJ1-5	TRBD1	TGTGCCAGCAGTCCCGACAGGGTGGGCAATCAGCCCCAGCATTTT	CASSPDRVGNQPQHF